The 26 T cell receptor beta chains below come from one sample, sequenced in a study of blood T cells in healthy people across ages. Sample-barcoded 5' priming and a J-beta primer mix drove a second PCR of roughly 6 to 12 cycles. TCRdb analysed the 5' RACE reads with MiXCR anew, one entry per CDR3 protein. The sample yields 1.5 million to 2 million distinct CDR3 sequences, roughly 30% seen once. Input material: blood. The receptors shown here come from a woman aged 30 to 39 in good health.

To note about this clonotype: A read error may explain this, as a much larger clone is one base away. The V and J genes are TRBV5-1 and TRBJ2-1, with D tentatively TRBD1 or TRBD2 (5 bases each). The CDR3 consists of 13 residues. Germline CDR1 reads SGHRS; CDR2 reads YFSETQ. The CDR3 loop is CASSGGAYNERFF. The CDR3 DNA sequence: TGCGCCAGCAGCGGGGGAGCCTACAATGAGCGGTTCTTC.

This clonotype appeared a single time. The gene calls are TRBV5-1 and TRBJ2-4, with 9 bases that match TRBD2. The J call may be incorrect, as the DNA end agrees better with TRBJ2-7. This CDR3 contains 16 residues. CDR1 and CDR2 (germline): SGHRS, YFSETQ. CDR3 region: CASSLAPGLAHYEQYF. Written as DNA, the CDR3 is TGCGCCAGCAGCTTGGCTCCGGGACTAGCACACTACGAGCAGTACTTC.

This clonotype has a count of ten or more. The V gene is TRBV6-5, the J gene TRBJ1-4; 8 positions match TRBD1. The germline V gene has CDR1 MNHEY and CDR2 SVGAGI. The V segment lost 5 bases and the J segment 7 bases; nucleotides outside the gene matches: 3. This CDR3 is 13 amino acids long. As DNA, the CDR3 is TGTGCCAGCAGTCGGACAGGGAGTGAAAAACTGTTTTTT. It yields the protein CASSRTGSEKLFF.

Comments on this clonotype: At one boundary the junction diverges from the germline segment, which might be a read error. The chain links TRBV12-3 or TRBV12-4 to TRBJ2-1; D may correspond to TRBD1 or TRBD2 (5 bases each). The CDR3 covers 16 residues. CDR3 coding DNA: TGTGCCGGCAGTCCCCTTGGGGACCGACGTACGAATGAGCAGTTCTTC. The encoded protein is CAGSPLGDRRTNEQFF.

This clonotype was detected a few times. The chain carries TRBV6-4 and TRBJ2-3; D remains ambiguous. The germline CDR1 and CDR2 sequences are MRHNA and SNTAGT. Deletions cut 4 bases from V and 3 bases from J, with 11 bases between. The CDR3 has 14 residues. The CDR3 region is CASSVAEGTDTQYF. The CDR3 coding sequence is TGTGCCAGCAGTGTGGCTGAAGGGACAGATACGCAGTATTTT.

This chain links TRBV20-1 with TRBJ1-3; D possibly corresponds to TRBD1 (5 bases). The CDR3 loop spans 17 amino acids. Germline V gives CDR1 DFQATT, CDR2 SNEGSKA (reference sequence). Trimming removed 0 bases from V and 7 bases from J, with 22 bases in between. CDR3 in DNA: TGCAGTGCTAGAGATCGAACAGGCTCTATCATTCAGAACACCATATATTTT. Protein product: CSARDRTGSIIQNTIYF.

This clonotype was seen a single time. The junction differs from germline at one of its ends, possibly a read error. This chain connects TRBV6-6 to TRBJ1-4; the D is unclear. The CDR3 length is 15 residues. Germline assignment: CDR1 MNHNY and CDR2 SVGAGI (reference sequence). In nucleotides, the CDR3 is TGTGCCAGCAGTTACCGGGCCAGAGATAATGAAAGACTGTTTTTT. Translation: CASSYRARDNERLFF.

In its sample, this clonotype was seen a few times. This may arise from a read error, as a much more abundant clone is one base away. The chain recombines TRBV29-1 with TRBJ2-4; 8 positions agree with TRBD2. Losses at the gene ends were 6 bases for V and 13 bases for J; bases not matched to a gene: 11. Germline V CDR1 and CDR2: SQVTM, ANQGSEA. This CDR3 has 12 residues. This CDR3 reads CSVFGRADEQYF. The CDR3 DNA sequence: TGCAGCGTCTTCGGGAGGGCGGATGAGCAGTACTTC. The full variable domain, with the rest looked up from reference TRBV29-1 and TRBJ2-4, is SAVISQKPSRDICQRGTSLTIQCQVDSQVTMMFWYRQQPGQSLTLIATANQGSEATYESGFVIDKFPISRPNLTFSTLTVSNMSPEDSSIYLCSVFGRADEQYFGAGTRLSVL.

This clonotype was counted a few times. In nucleotides, the CDR3 is TGCGCCAGCAGCCAACTTTTGGACGGGGAGCTGTTTTTT. Translation gives CASSQLLDGELFF. This chain connects TRBV4-1 to TRBJ2-2; D gene uncertain. The V gene lost 2 bases and the J gene lost 7 bases, with 8 bases spanning the gap. The CDR3 totals 13 residues. Germline V CDR1 and CDR2: MGHRA, YSYEKL.

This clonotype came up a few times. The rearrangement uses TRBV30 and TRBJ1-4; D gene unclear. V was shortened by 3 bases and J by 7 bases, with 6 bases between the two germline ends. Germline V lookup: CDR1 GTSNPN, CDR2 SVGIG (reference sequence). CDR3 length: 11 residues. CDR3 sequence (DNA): TGTGCCTGGAGAGAGGCTGAAAAACTGTTTTTT. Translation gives CAWREAEKLFF. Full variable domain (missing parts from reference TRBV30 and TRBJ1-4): SQTIHQWPATLVQPVGSPLSLECTVEGTSNPNLYWYRQAAGRGLQLLFYSVGIGQISSEVPQNLSASRPQDRQFILSSKKLLLSDSGFYLCAWREAEKLFFGSGTQLSVL.

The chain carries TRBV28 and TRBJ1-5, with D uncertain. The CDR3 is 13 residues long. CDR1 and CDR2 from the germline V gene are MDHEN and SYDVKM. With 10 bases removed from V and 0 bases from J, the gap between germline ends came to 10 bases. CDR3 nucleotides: TGTGCCACCAAAAGGGTTAGCAATCAGCCCCAGCATTTT. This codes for CATKRVSNQPQHF.

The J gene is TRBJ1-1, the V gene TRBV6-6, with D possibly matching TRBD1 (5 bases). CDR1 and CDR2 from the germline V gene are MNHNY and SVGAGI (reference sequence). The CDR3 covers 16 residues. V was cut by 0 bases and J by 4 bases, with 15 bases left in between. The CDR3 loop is CASSYSGHPNPTEAFF. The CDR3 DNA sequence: TGTGCCAGCAGTTACTCAGGACATCCGAACCCCACTGAAGCTTTCTTT.

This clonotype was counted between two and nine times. CDR3 DNA: TGTGCCAGCAGCCGAGGGACAGGGGGTGCCTACGAGCAGTACTTC. Protein product: CASSRGTGGAYEQYF. This chain uses TRBV28 with TRBJ2-7; 11 bases map to TRBD1. J was trimmed by 2 bases and V by 6 bases; bases with no gene match: 6. The CDR3 has 15 amino acids. Germline loops: CDR1 MDHEN, CDR2 SYDVKM.

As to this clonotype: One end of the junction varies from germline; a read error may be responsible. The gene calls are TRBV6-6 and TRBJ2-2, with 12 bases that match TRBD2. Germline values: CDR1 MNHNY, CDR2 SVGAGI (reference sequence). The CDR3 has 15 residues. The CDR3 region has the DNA TGTGCCAGCAGTCGGACTAGCGGGAAGAGCGGGGAGCGGTTTTTT. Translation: CASSRTSGKSGERFF.

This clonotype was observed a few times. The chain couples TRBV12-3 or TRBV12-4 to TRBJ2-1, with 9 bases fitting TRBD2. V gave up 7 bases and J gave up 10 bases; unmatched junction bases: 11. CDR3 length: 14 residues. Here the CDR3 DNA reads TGTGCCAGCAACGATCTAGCGGGGTTTAGGGAGCAGTTCTTC. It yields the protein CASNDLAGFREQFF.

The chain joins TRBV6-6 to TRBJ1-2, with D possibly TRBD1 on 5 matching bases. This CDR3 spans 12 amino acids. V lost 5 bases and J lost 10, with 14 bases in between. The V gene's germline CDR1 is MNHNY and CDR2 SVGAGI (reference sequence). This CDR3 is CASSPGTHVYTF. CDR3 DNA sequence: TGTGCCAGCAGTCCCGGGACGCATGTCTACACCTTC.

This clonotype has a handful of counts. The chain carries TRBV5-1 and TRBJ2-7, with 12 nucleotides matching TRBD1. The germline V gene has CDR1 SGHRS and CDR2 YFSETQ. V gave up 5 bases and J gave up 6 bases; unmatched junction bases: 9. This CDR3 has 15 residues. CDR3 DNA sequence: TGCGCCAGCAGATCGACGGGACAGGGGGCCCGCGAGCAGTACTTC. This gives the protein CASRSTGQGAREQYF.

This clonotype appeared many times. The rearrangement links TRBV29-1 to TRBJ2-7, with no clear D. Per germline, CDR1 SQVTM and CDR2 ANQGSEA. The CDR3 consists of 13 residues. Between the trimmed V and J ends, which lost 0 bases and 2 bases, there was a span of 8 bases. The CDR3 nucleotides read TGCAGCGTTGAAGAGGTCAGGACCTACGAGCAGTACTTC. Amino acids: CSVEEVRTYEQYF.

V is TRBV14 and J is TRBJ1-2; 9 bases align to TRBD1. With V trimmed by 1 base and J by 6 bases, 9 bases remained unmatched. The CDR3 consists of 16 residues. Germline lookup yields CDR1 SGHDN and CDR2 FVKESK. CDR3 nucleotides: TGTGCCAGCAGCCAAGTTTGGATGGGACAGGGTCATGGCTACACCTTC. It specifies CASSQVWMGQGHGYTF.

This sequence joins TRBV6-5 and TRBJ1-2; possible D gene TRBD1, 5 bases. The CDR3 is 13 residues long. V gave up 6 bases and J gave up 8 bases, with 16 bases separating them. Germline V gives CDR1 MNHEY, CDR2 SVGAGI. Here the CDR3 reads CASRSLQGRGYTF. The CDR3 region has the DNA TGTGCCAGCAGATCCCTTCAGGGAAGAGGCTACACCTTC.

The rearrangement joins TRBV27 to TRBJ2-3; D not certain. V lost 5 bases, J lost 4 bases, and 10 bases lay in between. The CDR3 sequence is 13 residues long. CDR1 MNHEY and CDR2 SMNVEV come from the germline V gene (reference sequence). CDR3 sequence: CASSNMVADTQYF. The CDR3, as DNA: TGTGCCAGCAGTAATATGGTCGCAGATACGCAGTATTTT.

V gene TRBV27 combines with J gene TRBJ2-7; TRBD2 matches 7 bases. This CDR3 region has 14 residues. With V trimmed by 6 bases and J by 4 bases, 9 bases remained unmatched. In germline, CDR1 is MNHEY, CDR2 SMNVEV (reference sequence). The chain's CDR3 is CASSRGGAGYEQYF. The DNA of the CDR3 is TGTGCCAGCAGCCGGGGAGGGGCCGGGTACGAGCAGTACTTC.

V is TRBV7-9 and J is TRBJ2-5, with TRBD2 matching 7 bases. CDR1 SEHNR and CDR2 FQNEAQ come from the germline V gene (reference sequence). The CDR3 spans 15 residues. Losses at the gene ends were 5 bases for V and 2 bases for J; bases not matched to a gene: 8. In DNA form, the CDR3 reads TGTGCCAGCAGCCCACATGCGGGGGATCAAGAGACCCAGTACTTC. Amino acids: CASSPHAGDQETQYF.

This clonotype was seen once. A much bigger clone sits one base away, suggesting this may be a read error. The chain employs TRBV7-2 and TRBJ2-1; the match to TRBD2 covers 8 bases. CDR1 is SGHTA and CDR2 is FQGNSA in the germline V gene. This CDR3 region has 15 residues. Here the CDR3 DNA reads TGTGCCAGCAGCTTAACGGGGGGGCCCTACAATGAGCAGATCTTC. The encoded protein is CASSLTGGPYNEQIF.

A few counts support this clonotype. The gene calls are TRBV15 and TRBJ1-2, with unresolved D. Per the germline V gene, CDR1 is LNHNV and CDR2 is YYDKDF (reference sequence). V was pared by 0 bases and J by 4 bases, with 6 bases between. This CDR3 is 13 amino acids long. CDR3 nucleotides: TGTGCCACCAGCAGAGAAAACGGCTATGGCTACACCTTC. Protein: CATSRENGYGYTF.

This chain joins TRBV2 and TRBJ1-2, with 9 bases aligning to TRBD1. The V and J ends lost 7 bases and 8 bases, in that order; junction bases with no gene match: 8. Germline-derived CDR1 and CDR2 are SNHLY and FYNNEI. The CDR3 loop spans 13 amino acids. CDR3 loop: CASIMDRGGGYTF. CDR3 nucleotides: TGTGCCAGCATCATGGACAGGGGAGGGGGCTACACCTTC.